This T cell receptor beta chain comes out of a study of blood T cells in healthy people across ages. This clonotype was counted many times. Antigen unknown. The V gene end was trimmed by 2 bases and the J gene end by 2 bases; junction bases not matched to a gene: 3. Looked up from germline, CDR1 is SGHAT and CDR2 is FQNNGV. This CDR3 contains 15 residues. Study-wide points: Observed TCR beta diversity showed a strong correlation with the percentage of naive T cells as measured by flow cytometry. Age advanced and TCR beta diversity per million T cells fell, roughly linearly. The unsorted PBMCs prevented any conclusive comparison of naive versus antigen-experienced cells.

A J-beta primer mix and a sample-barcoded 5' primer were used in a second PCR of roughly 6 to 11 cycles. Template switching added a 12-random-nucleotide identifier to every cDNA molecule. TCRdb re-called the 5' RACE reads through MiXCR, storing one row per CDR3 protein. The sample records roughly 1,500,000 distinct CDR3 sequences, approximately 42% being singletons. Specimen: blood. This clonotype was sampled from a woman under 30 in good health. This chain connects TRBV11-2 to TRBJ2-5, with 9 nucleotides matching TRBD2. The CDR3 bases are TGTGCCAGCAGCTTATCAGCGGGAGGACAAGAGACCCAGTACTTC. Its translation: CASSLSAGGQETQYF.